A single sample gave rise to the 19 T cell receptor beta chains below, sequenced in a study of monozygotic twins with inflammatory bowel disease. TCRdb reworked the 5' RACE reads into one entry per CDR3 protein, no DNA. This sample's table reports 200,000 to 250,000 distinct CDR3 sequences. Sequences were obtained from blood. These receptor sequences come from a human donor with ulcerative colitis or Crohn's disease, or a healthy co-twin of an affected twin (not recorded which).

The chain recombines TRBV7-9 with TRBJ2-3; the D call of TRBD2 rests on TCRdb alone, since no DNA is present to check it. Germline values: CDR1 SEHNR, CDR2 FQNEAQ (reference sequence). The CDR3 loop spans 14 amino acids. CDR3 amino acids: CASSLALAGDTQYF.

The chain employs TRBV6-1 and TRBJ2-2. The germline V gene has CDR1 MNHNS and CDR2 SASEGT. The CDR3 spans 15 residues. This CDR3 reads CASRPTFWVTGELFF.

The rearrangement links TRBV5-1 to TRBJ2-7; the D call from TCRdb, TRBD1, cannot be confirmed without DNA. Germline V gene sequence: CDR1 SGHRS, CDR2 YFSETQ. The CDR3 spans 20 residues. The CDR3 here is CASSQIAAGQGFVGLYEQYF.

The chain combines TRBV29-1 with TRBJ2-1; TCRdb designates TRBD2, a call that cannot be tested without DNA. The CDR3 has 16 residues. Per the germline V gene, CDR1 is SQVTM and CDR2 is ANQGSEA. CDR3 in amino acids: CSVADSARPSLDEQFF.

The chain employs TRBV7-9 and TRBJ1-5. The CDR3 has 13 residues. CDR1 SEHNR and CDR2 FQNEAQ come from the germline V gene (reference sequence). The CDR3: CASSEQYNQPQHF. Variable domain in full (rest from reference TRBV7-9 and TRBJ1-5): DTGVSQNPRHKITKRGQNVTFRCDPISEHNRLYWYRQTLGQGPEFLTYFQNEAQLEKSRLLSDRFSAERPKGSFSTLEIQRTEQGDSAMYLCASSEQYNQPQHFGDGTRLSIL.

CDR3 amino acids: CATRGPSGVNEQLF. The chain employs TRBV15 and TRBJ2-1; TCRdb selects TRBD2, and the lack of DNA leaves this call unchecked. The CDR3 runs 14 residues. Germline assignment: CDR1 LNHNV and CDR2 YYDKDF (reference sequence).

The genes are TRBV19 and TRBJ2-3; as DNA is missing, the TRBD2 call by TCRdb cannot be tested. The germline V gene has CDR1 LNHDA and CDR2 SQIVND (reference sequence). This CDR3 contains 13 residues. The CDR3 loop is CASSRSSPDTQYF.

The V call is TRBV7-8, the J call TRBJ1-1; absent DNA, TCRdb's TRBD1 call cannot be checked. Germline V lookup: CDR1 SGHVS, CDR2 FQNEAQ. The CDR3 is made up of 14 amino acids. The CDR3 loop is CASSLGQGRTEAFF.

V is TRBV7-6 and J is TRBJ1-1; TCRdb's D call, TRBD1, is unchecked because there is no DNA. Germline CDR1 and CDR2: SGHVS and FNYEAQ. This CDR3 is 14 amino acids long. The CDR3 spells CASGSWTGPTEAFF.

The chain uses TRBV7-8 and TRBJ2-1; TCRdb's D call, TRBD2, is unchecked because there is no DNA. The germline gives CDR1 SGHVS, CDR2 FQNEAQ. The CDR3 extends over 20 amino acids. CDR3: CASSLRLGTSGESSYNEQFF.

This chain uses TRBV24-1 with TRBJ2-2; TCRdb's D gene call, TRBD1, goes unchecked for lack of DNA. There are 14 residues in the CDR3. The germline CDR1 and CDR2 sequences are KGHDR and SFDVKD. CDR3 region: CATSCWGLTGELFF.

This chain links TRBV11-2 with TRBJ2-1; TCRdb selects TRBD2, and the lack of DNA leaves this call unchecked. The CDR3 consists of 14 residues. Germline CDR1 and CDR2: SGHAT and FQNNGV. The CDR3 here is CASSLFPAGVEQFF.

The genes are TRBV4-1 and TRBJ2-7. The CDR3 is made up of 13 amino acids. CDR1 and CDR2 from the germline V gene are MGHRA and YSYEKL. The CDR3 loop reads CASSPHRVGEQYF.

V is TRBV4-3 and J is TRBJ2-3; TCRdb returns TRBD1, unconfirmable since there is no DNA. Germline CDR1 is LGHNA and CDR2 is YSLEER. This CDR3 spans 16 amino acids. CDR3 amino acids: CASSQEQGVSADTQYF.

The chain has TRBV24-1 and TRBJ2-1. CDR1 and CDR2 (germline): KGHDR, SFDVKD. The CDR3 extends over 15 amino acids. The CDR3 loop is CATSDLQFGEYERFF.

V usage is TRBV5-1 and J usage is TRBJ2-2. Looked up from germline, CDR1 is SGHRS and CDR2 is YFSETQ. This CDR3 is built from 14 residues. This CDR3 is CASSIESRTGELFF.

J is TRBJ1-1 and V is TRBV29-1. Per the germline V gene, CDR1 is SQVTM and CDR2 is ANQGSEA. The length of the CDR3 is 11 residues. CDR3 residues: CSAALNTEAFF.

The J gene is TRBJ2-2, the V gene TRBV2. Germline V lookup: CDR1 SNHLY, CDR2 FYNNEI. This CDR3 region has 13 residues. The CDR3 loop is CASIWVNTGELFF. The whole variable domain, remainder taken from reference TRBV2 and TRBJ2-2, is EPEVTQTPSHQVTQMGQEVILRCVPISNHLYFYWYRQILGQKVEFLVSFYNNEISEKSEIFDDQFSVERPDGSNFTLKIRSTKLEDSAMYFCASIWVNTGELFFGEGSRLTVL.

The chain recombines TRBV4-3 with TRBJ2-2. CDR3 length equals 17 residues. Looked up from germline, CDR1 is LGHNA and CDR2 is YSLEER. The CDR3: CASSQDRHLPDTGELFF.